The 12 T cell receptor beta chains presented below share a single source sample, sequenced in a study of T cells expressing NK-cell markers. TCRdb derives one entry per CDR3 protein from the 5' RACE reads, leaving out DNA. This listing includes about 110,000 distinct CDR3 sequences. What was sequenced was blood T cells: a sorted CD56 or NKG2C T cell subset, CD4+ or CD8+ T cells, or bulk PBMC T cells (not recorded which). The receptors shown here come from a woman between 18 and 69 years old in good health.

The rearrangement uses TRBV20-1 and TRBJ2-7; no DNA is available, so the TRBD1 call from TCRdb remains unchecked. Germline V lookup: CDR1 DFQATT, CDR2 SNEGSKA (reference sequence). CDR3 length: 13 residues. The CDR3 loop reads CSARAPASYEQYF.

The chain is built from TRBV29-1 and TRBJ1-1. CDR1 and CDR2 (germline): SQVTM, ANQGSEA. This CDR3 has 12 residues. The CDR3 here is CSVEVENTEAFF.

This chain links TRBV5-1 with TRBJ2-7. Germline V CDR1 and CDR2: SGHRS, YFSETQ. The CDR3 consists of 14 residues. CDR3 loop: CASSLEQFSYEQYF.

This chain links TRBV7-3 with TRBJ2-2. Germline assignment: CDR1 SGHTA and CDR2 FQGTGA. The length of the CDR3 is 13 residues. The CDR3 here is CASSLMNTGELFF.

The rearrangement links TRBV25-1 to TRBJ1-3; there is no DNA to check the TCRdb D call of TRBD1. The CDR3 is 16 amino acids. Germline-derived CDR1 and CDR2 are MGHDK and SYGVNS. Here the CDR3 reads CASSDLDRGEVGTIYF.

This rearrangement joins TRBV19 to TRBJ1-1; TCRdb returns TRBD1, unconfirmable since there is no DNA. The CDR3 totals 12 residues. Germline assignment: CDR1 LNHDA and CDR2 SQIVND (reference sequence). CDR3 sequence: CASHRGLTEAFF.

The rearrangement joins TRBV29-1 to TRBJ1-1; checking the TCRdb D call of TRBD1 is not possible without DNA. This CDR3 is 14 amino acids long. Germline V gene data show CDR1 as SQVTM and CDR2 as ANQGSEA. The CDR3 protein is CSVEVQGTNTEAFF.

The chain carries TRBV7-6 and TRBJ2-2; TCRdb reports TRBD1, a call that lacks DNA to check it against. Germline-derived CDR1 and CDR2 are SGHVS and FNYEAQ. The CDR3 is 15 residues long. The chain's CDR3 is CASSLGGTVTGELFF.

The chain couples TRBV12-3 or TRBV12-4 to TRBJ1-2; TCRdb picks TRBD1, but there is no DNA to check that call. The CDR3 is made up of 12 amino acids. CDR3 region: CASSFTGRGYTF.

V and J are TRBV21-1 and TRBJ2-5; as DNA is missing, the TRBD1 call by TCRdb cannot be tested. TRBV21-1 is reported as a pseudogene. The CDR3 is made up of 16 amino acids. The CDR3 loop is CASSKDWGGSIETQYF.

The chain joins TRBV29-1 to TRBJ1-2; the D gene TCRdb calls, TRBD1, cannot be checked with no DNA. The CDR3 runs to 11 residues. Looked up from germline, CDR1 is SQVTM and CDR2 is ANQGSEA. The CDR3 is CSVNRDYGYTF.

This chain joins TRBV2 and TRBJ2-1; the D call of TRBD2 rests on TCRdb alone, since no DNA is present to check it. The CDR3 consists of 15 residues. Germline lookup yields CDR1 SNHLY and CDR2 FYNNEI. The CDR3 sequence is CASTSAPRSYNEQFF.